This TCR beta chain was sequenced in a study of blood T cell repertoires in COVID-19. Study background: COVID-19 samples, acute and convalescent, were from the United States, Italy and Spain. T cells, B-cell-depleted T cells, or PBMCs supplied cDNA or gDNA.

The CDR3 contains 16 residues. Germline CDR1 and CDR2: KGHSH and LQKENI. Trimming took 1 base from V and 6 from J; bases not matched to a gene: 9. The method was immunoSEQ multiplex PCR; TCRdb's version includes in-frame clones alone and lacks a portion of them. The table lists tens of thousands of clones, around 90% of them singletons, with 5.3% in the top ten. The rearrangement uses TRBV18 and TRBJ2-1; TRBD2 matches 7 bases. Sequences were obtained from peripheral blood. This TCR was sampled from a man aged 45 to 65 with acute or convalescent COVID-19. CDR3 in amino acids: CASSPLGRERVNEQFF. The CDR3 DNA sequence: TGTGCCAGCTCACCACTGGGGCGGGAGAGGGTCAATGAGCAGTTCTTC.